This T cell receptor (beta chain) came from a study of blood T cell repertoires in COVID-19. Study at large: There were acute and convalescent COVID-19 samples, and they came from the United States, Italy and Spain. The cDNA or gDNA used as material had been derived from T cells, B-cell-depleted T cells, or PBMCs.

Seattle patients were enrolled while actively infected and followed longitudinally. Germline CDR1 reads SNHLY; CDR2 reads FYNNEI. The V gene end was trimmed by 0 bases and the J gene end by 7 bases; junction bases not matched to a gene: 6. CDR3 length equals 15 residues. In the authors' workflow: Reference gene primer amplification yielded estimated nucleated cell counts. Sequencing was performed with immunoSEQ multiplex PCR; in TCRdb, only in-frame clones are kept and a portion is missing. Clone size and V and J calls were adopted from that table, with D and trimming inferred from the DNA. Of roughly 180,000 clones in the sample, about 85% were seen once.

The sequenced sample consisted of peripheral blood. The clonotype originates from a woman between 45 and 65 years old with COVID-19, enrolled during active disease. The V gene is TRBV2, the J gene TRBJ1-5; 7 positions match TRBD1. CDR3 protein: CASSEATGRGQPQHF. The CDR3 DNA reads TGTGCCAGCAGTGAAGCGACAGGGAGAGGGCAGCCCCAGCATTTT.